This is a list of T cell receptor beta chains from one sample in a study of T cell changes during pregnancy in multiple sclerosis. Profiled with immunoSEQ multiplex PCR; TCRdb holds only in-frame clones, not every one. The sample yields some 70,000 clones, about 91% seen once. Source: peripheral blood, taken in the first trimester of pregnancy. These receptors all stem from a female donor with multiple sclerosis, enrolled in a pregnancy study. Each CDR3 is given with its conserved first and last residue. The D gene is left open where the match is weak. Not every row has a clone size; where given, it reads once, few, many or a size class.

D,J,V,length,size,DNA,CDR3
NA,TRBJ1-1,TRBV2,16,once,TGTGCCAGCAGATACCAAGGACAGATCCCGAACACTGAAGCTTTCTTT,CASRYQGQIPNTEAFF
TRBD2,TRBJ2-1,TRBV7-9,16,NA,TGTGCCAGCAGCCCAAGTGGGGGGGTCTCCTACAATGAGCAGTTCTTC,CASSPSGGVSYNEQFF
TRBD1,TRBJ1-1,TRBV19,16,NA,TGTGCCAGTAGTATAGTGGCGAGGACAGGGGGCACTGAAGCTTTCTTT,CASSIVARTGGTEAFF
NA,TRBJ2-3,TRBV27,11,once,TGTGCCAGCCGGAGAGGAGATACGCAGTATTTT,CASRRGDTQYF
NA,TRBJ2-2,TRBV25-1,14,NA,TGTGCCAGCATGCCCAGCGGAGACACCGGGGAGCTGTTTTTT,CASMPSGDTGELFF
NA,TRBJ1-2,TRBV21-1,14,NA,TGTGCCAGCAGAGCATGGGACACTGAAGTGGGCTACACCTTC,CASRAWDTEVGYTF
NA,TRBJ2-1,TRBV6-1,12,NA,TGTGCCATCCGGACAGAGTACAATGAGCAGTTCTTC,CAIRTEYNEQFF
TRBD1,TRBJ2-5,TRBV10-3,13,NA,TGTGCCATCGGCACAGGGGATCGAGAGACCCAGTACTTC,CAIGTGDRETQYF
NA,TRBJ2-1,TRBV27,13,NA,TGTGCCAGCAGTTTTCTTACGGGCAATGAGCAGTTCTTC,CASSFLTGNEQFF
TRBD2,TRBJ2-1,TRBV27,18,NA,TGTGCCAGCAGTGGGGAGGGACGTGGACTAGCGGGGGGCAATGAGCAGTTCTTC,CASSGEGRGLAGGNEQFF
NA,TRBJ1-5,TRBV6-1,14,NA,TGTGCCAGCGGGGGGGACGGGAGTAATCAGCCCCAGCATTTT,CASGGDGSNQPQHF
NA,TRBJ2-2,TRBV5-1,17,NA,TGCGCCAGCAGCTTGGTTGGTAGGGGTGCCAACACCGGGGAGCTGTTTTTT,CASSLVGRGANTGELFF
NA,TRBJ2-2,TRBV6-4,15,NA,TGTGCCAGCAGTGAAGGGGCCGGAAACACCGGGGAGCTGTTTTTT,CASSEGAGNTGELFF
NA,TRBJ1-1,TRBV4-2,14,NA,TGTGCCAGCAGCCAAGAGACGAGGAGCACTGAAGCTTTCTTT,CASSQETRSTEAFF
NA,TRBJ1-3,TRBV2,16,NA,TGTGCCAGGAAACAGGGCTCCCCGGATTATGGAAACACCATATATTTT,CARKQGSPDYGNTIYF
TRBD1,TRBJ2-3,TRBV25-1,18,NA,TGTGCCAGCAGTGGACCGCCCGGGACAGAAGCCTTCACAGATACGCAGTATTTT,CASSGPPGTEAFTDTQYF
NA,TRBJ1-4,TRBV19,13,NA,TGTGCCAGTAGTGGCCAGTCTAATGAAAAACTGTTTTTT,CASSGQSNEKLFF
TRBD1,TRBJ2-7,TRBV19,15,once,TGTGCCAGTAGTACCCGACAGGGCTTCCCCGGGGAGCAGTACTTC,CASSTRQGFPGEQYF
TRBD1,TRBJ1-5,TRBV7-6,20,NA,TGTGCCAGCAGCTCCACTCCTGAGGGGGCAGATAACGGCGTCCATCAGCCCCAGCATTTT,CASSSTPEGADNGVHQPQHF
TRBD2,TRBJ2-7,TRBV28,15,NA,TGTGCCAGCACCCTTATAGCGGGAGGGCGGGACGAGCAGTACTTC,CASTLIAGGRDEQYF
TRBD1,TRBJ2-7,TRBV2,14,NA,TGTGCCAGCAGTAATCCGGCAGGGGGTTACGAGCAGTACTTC,CASSNPAGGYEQYF
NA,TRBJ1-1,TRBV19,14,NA,TGTGCCAGTAGTAGCCGGGGGGAGGATACTGAAGCTTTCTTT,CASSSRGEDTEAFF
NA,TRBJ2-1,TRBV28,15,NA,TGTGCCAGCAGTTTCCGAGTCCACTCCTACAATGAGCAGTTCTTC,CASSFRVHSYNEQFF
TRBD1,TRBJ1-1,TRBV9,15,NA,TGTGCCAGCAGCAAACAGGGGGCGCGAAACACTGAAGCTTTCTTT,CASSKQGARNTEAFF
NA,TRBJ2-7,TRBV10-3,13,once,TGTGCCATCAGTGAGTCCGGGTCCCCCGAGCAGTACTTC,CAISESGSPEQYF
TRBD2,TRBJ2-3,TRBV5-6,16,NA,TGTGCCAGCAGCCCTCGGCTAGCGGGAGTAACAGATACGCAGTATTTT,CASSPRLAGVTDTQYF
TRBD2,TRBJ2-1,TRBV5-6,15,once,TGTGCCAGCAGTCTAGCGGGCCTCTCCTACAATGAGCAGTTCTTC,CASSLAGLSYNEQFF
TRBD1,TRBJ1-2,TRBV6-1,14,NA,TGTGCCAGCACCGGGACAGGGGGTAACTATGGCTACACCTTC,CASTGTGGNYGYTF
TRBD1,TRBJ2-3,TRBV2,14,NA,TGTGCCAGCCTTGGACAGGGTGTGGGAGATACGCAGTATTTT,CASLGQGVGDTQYF
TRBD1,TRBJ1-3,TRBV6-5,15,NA,TGTGCCAGCAGCCTGGACAGGACCTCTGGAAACACCATATATTTT,CASSLDRTSGNTIYF
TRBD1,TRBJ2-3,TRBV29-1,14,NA,TGCAGCGTCGTGACAGGGTCCCTGACAGATACGCAGTATTTT,CSVVTGSLTDTQYF
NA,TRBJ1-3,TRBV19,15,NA,TGTGCCAGTAGTATTATGGCGGACAGCGGAAACACCATATATTTT,CASSIMADSGNTIYF
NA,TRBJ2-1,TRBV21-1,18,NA,TGTGCCAGCAGCAAAGGCCGGGTAGCGGGGGCCACCTACAATGAGCAGTTCTTC,CASSKGRVAGATYNEQFF
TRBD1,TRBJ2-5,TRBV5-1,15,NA,TGCGCCAGCAGCCCGGGACAGGGGAAAGGAGAGACCCAGTACTTC,CASSPGQGKGETQYF
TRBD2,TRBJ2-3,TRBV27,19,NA,TGTGCCAGCAGTTTATATGGGGCCGGACTAGCGGGGCTCGCAGATACGCAGTATTTT,CASSLYGAGLAGLADTQYF
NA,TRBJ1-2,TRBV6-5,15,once,TGTGCCAGCAGTTACTCGGGAGCAGCTAACTATGGCTACACCTTC,CASSYSGAANYGYTF
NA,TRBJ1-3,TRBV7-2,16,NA,TGTGCCAGCAGCTTAGCGGGGGGTGGCTCTGGAAACACCATATATTTT,CASSLAGGGSGNTIYF
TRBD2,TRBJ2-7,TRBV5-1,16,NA,TGCGCCAGCAGCACCGGACTAGCGGGAGTCTCCTACGAGCAGTACTTC,CASSTGLAGVSYEQYF
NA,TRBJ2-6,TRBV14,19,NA,TGTGCCAGCAGCCATCTGAGATCCGACAGAATCTCTGGGGCCAACGTCCTGACTTTC,CASSHLRSDRISGANVLTF
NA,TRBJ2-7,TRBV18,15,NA,TGTGCCAGCTCACCACCTACAGGCAGGACCTACGAGCAGTACTTC,CASSPPTGRTYEQYF
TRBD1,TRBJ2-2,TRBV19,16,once,TGTGCCAGTAGTATGACGACAGGGAGAAACACCGGGGAGCTGTTTTTT,CASSMTTGRNTGELFF
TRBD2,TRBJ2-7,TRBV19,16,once,TGTGCCAGTAGTATAGCACCGGGAGGGGCTTCCTACGAGCAGTACTTC,CASSIAPGGASYEQYF
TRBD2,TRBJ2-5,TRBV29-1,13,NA,TGCAGCGTGGCCCCTCTAGCGGAAGAGACCCAGTACTTC,CSVAPLAEETQYF
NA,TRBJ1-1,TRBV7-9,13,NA,TGTGCCAGCAGTCAAGGGGCGCCGGCTGAAGCTTTCTTT,CASSQGAPAEAFF
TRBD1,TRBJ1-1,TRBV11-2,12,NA,TGTGCCTCAAGGGCCGGGACAGGAGAAGCTTTCTTT,CASRAGTGEAFF
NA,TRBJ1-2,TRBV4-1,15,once,TGCGCCAGCAGCCAAGAAACAGGGACTAACTATGGCTACACCTTC,CASSQETGTNYGYTF
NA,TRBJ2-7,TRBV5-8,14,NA,TGTGCCAGCAGCTTGTTCGCCAGGGCCTACGAGCAGTACTTC,CASSLFARAYEQYF
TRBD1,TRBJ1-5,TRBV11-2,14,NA,TGTGCCAGCAGTTCGACAGGGGGCGTACAGCCCCAGCATTTT,CASSSTGGVQPQHF
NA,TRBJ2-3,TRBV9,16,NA,TGTGCCAGCAGCGCGGGTTCCCAGGGGTTAACAGATACGCAGTATTTT,CASSAGSQGLTDTQYF
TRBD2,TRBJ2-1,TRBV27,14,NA,TGTGCCAGCAGTGGGACTAGCGGGGTCCATGAGCAGTTCTTC,CASSGTSGVHEQFF
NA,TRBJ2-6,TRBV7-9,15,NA,TGTGCCAGCAGTCCCAGGGTCTCTGGGGCCAACGTCCTGACTTTC,CASSPRVSGANVLTF
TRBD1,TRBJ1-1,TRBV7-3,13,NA,TGTGCCAGCAGCTCCCAGGGGGCCACTGAAGCTTTCTTT,CASSSQGATEAFF
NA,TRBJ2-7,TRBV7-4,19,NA,TGTGCCAGCAGCTTAGTCGGGGGTCCACACGAAACTAGCTCCTACGAGCAGTACTTC,CASSLVGGPHETSSYEQYF
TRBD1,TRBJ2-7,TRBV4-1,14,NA,TGCGCCAGCAGCCCCCGGACAGGGGAGGACGAGCAGTACTTC,CASSPRTGEDEQYF